Sequencing of this T cell receptor (beta chain) was carried out in a study of cytomegalovirus exposure and HLA in healthy donors. The CDR3 length is 16 residues. Germline CDR1 is SGHRS and CDR2 is YFSETQ. V shed 3 bases and J shed 2 bases, with 16 bases lying between them. Primers included in the PCR were 60 Vbeta and 13 Jbeta primers. TCRdb's copy holds only in-frame clones and misses some; the assay was immunoSEQ multiplex PCR. The sample has approximately 140,000 clones, around 73% seen once. This TCR derives from a female donor in good health and CMV-seronegative. Sample: PBMCs. The chain uses TRBV5-1 and TRBJ2-3, with a possible D match to TRBD2 (6 bases). The CDR3, as DNA: TGCGCCAGCAGCTCCCGGGAAGCGGGCCCCACAGATACGCAGTATTTT. Amino acid sequence: CASSSREAGPTDTQYF.